This TCR beta chain is from a study of CD8+CD57+ T cells in acquired aplastic anemia. For CDR3 and TCR beta VDJ profiling, genomic DNA was the template used. Each CDR3 protein gets one entry after TCRdb re-called the reads with MiXCR. The data hold around 220,000 distinct CDR3 sequences, with under 50% observed a single time. Before being chosen for sequencing, patients had shown CD8+CD57+ cell expansion by flow cytometry. Each patient had severe acquired aplastic anemia. Patients were treatment-naive when blood was sampled. Study conclusions and caveats: Levels of CD8+ Simpson's diversity were not significantly distinct in patients versus controls. The same twenty-nine CD8+ CDR3 sequences occurred in patients and in controls.

This clonotype was recorded many times. Its antigen is as yet unknown. Deletions cut 5 bases from V and 6 bases from J, with 10 bases between. There are 12 residues in the CDR3. The clonotype comes from a human donor with aplastic anemia. This chain joins TRBV12-3 or TRBV12-4 and TRBJ1-1, with D possibly being TRBD1 (6 bases). The sequencing sample was made of sorted CD4+, CD8+, or CD8+CD57+ T cells (not recorded which) from PBMCs. The CDR3 bases are TGTGCCAGCAGTCCTAGGGGGGCTGAAGCTTTCTTT. It is translated as CASSPRGAEAFF.